The T cell receptor beta chain described here comes from a study of early T cells in non-severe SARS-CoV-2 infection. TCRdb re-derived calls from the 5' RACE reads in MiXCR, one entry per CDR3 protein. Among tens of thousands of distinct CDR3 sequences, more than 12% were seen once, and the ten largest hold roughly 3%. This clonotype was counted between two and nine times. Germline lookup yields CDR1 SGHVS and CDR2 FQNEAQ. CDR3 length: 15 amino acids. Trimming took off 5 bases at V and 0 bases at J, with 12 bases between the two ends. The genes are TRBV7-8 and TRBJ2-3, with D tentatively TRBD2 (7 bases). The TCR was taken from an adult who was a healthcare worker with PCR-confirmed SARS-CoV-2 infection or an uninfected control (not recorded which). Sequenced input: whole blood. The DNA for the CDR3 is TGTGCCAGCAGCCCCCGGGGGGCTAGCACAGATACGCAGTATTTT. As protein: CASSPRGASTDTQYF.